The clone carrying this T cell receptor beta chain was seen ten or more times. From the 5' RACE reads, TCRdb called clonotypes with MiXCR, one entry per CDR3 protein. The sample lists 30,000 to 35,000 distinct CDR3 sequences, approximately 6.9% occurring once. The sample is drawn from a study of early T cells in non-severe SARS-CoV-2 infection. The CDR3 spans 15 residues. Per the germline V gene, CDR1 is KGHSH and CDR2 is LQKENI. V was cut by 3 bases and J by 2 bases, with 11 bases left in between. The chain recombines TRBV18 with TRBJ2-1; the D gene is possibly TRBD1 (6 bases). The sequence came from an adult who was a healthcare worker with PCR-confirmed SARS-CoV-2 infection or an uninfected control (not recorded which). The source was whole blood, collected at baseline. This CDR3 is CASSPQGPTYNEQFF. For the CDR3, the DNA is TGTGCCAGCTCACCGCAGGGGCCCACCTACAATGAGCAGTTCTTC. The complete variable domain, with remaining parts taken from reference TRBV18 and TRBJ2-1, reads NAGVMQNPRHLVRRRGQEARLRCSPMKGHSHVYWYRQLPEEGLKFMVYLQKENIIDESGMPKERFSAEFPKEGPSILRIQQVVRGDSAAYFCASSPQGPTYNEQFFGPGTRLTVL.